These 30 T cell receptor beta chains came from one sample sequenced in a study of Ad26.COV2.S vaccination and SARS-CoV-2 variants. Treatment described: roughly 18 received Ad26.COV2.S at low or high dose, single or two shots; about 5 received placebo; per-sample allocation not given. At day 63 after the first vaccine or placebo injection, samples were drawn. Sequencing was performed with immunoSEQ multiplex PCR; in TCRdb, only in-frame clones are kept and a portion is missing. The sample includes about 370,000 clones, less than 90% of them seen just once. Here the sequenced sample was peripheral blood, taken in a trial of Ad26.COV2.S vaccine versus placebo. Source of these receptors: a person aged 18-65 years who received the Ad26.COV2.S COVID-19 vaccine or a placebo.

The chain recombines TRBV6-2 or TRBV6-3 with TRBJ1-6, with 8 bases identical to TRBD1. From germline, CDR1 is MNHEY and CDR2 SVGEGT. The CDR3 contains 14 residues. J was trimmed by 10 bases and V by 4 bases; bases with no gene match: 6. The CDR3 coding sequence is TGTGCCAGCAGTTTCGACAGGGGTGGATCACCCCTCCACTTT. This encodes CASSFDRGGSPLHF.

V gene TRBV7-6 combines with J gene TRBJ1-6, with D unresolved. Germline V gene sequence: CDR1 SGHVS, CDR2 FNYEAQ. The germline V and J ends were trimmed by 1 base and 0 bases, with 7 bases remaining between them. This CDR3 comprises 16 residues. CDR3 protein: CASSLVVSSYNSPLHF. The CDR3 nucleotides are TGTGCCAGCAGCTTAGTAGTCAGCTCCTATAATTCACCCCTCCACTTT.

The CDR3 reads CASSEWRGAYNEQFF. CDR3 coding DNA: TGTGCCAGCAGTGAATGGCGGGGGGCTTACAATGAGCAGTTCTTC. The chain recombines TRBV2 with TRBJ2-1; 8 bases fit TRBD2. CDR3 length: 15 residues. Unmatched junction bases numbered 4, after V lost 2 bases and J lost 4 bases. The germline gives CDR1 SNHLY, CDR2 FYNNEI. The full variable domain, its missing parts supplied by reference TRBV2 and TRBJ2-1, is EPEVTQTPSHQVTQMGQEVILRCVPISNHLYFYWYRQILGQKVEFLVSFYNNEISEKSEIFDDQFSVERPDGSNFTLKIRSTKLEDSAMYFCASSEWRGAYNEQFFGPGTRLTVL.

The sample holds one count of this clone. This chain joins TRBV5-1 and TRBJ2-5; D possibly corresponds to TRBD1 (6 bases). Germline V gives CDR1 SGHRS, CDR2 YFSETQ. This CDR3 is built from 15 residues. The germline V and J ends were trimmed by 2 bases and 2 bases, with 13 bases remaining between them. For the CDR3, the DNA is TGCGCCAGCAGCTTTGTACAGGGCGGACAAGAGACCCAGTACTTC. Residues: CASSFVQGGQETQYF.

V and J are TRBV9 and TRBJ2-2; a weak D match, TRBD1 (6 bases). The germline V gene has CDR1 SGDLS and CDR2 YYNGEE. V gave up 3 bases and J gave up 0 bases, with 18 bases separating them. The CDR3 has 18 residues. The CDR3 sequence is CASSAPYGQPSNTGELFF. The CDR3 DNA follows: TGTGCCAGCAGCGCCCCATATGGACAGCCGTCGAACACCGGGGAGCTGTTTTTT.

CDR3 sequence reads: CASSQDRGRTQYF. The CDR3 bases are TGTGCCAGCAGCCAAGATAGGGGTAGGACCCAGTACTTC. The J gene is TRBJ2-7, the V gene TRBV14; possibly TRBD1 for D (5 bases). The end of the DNA is better explained by TRBJ2-5, so the J call may be wrong. Per germline, CDR1 SGHDN and CDR2 FVKESK. This CDR3 comprises 13 residues.

The chain carries TRBV19 and TRBJ2-2; D is perhaps TRBD1 (6 bases). This CDR3 is 14 amino acids long. In germline, CDR1 is LNHDA, CDR2 SQIVND (reference sequence). Deletions cut 5 bases from V and 8 bases from J, with 15 bases between. The CDR3 loop is CASSFATDRGELFF. As DNA, the CDR3 is TGTGCCAGTAGTTTCGCGACCGACAGGGGGGAGCTGTTTTTT.

The chain has TRBV15 and TRBJ1-2, with D perhaps TRBD1 (6 bases). CDR3 length: 15 amino acids. V lost 0 bases, J lost 5 bases, and 13 bases lay in between. Germline CDR1 is LNHNV and CDR2 is YYDKDF (reference sequence). CDR3 nucleotides: TGTGCCACCAGCAGAGATCGGTCGACAGGATATGGCTACACCTTC. It encodes CATSRDRSTGYGYTF.

The chain combines TRBV2 with TRBJ2-4; D unclear. V lost 3 bases to trimming and J lost 1 base, with 13 bases between them. CDR3 length: 16 residues. Per the germline V gene, CDR1 is SNHLY and CDR2 is FYNNEI. The CDR3 sequence: CASSDRSLGAKNIQYF. The CDR3 nucleotides are TGTGCCAGCAGTGATAGGTCTCTCGGGGCCAAAAACATTCAGTACTTC.

The chain employs TRBV4-1 and TRBJ1-6; D is uncertain. CDR3 size: 16 residues. Germline lookup yields CDR1 MGHRA and CDR2 YSYEKL. The V end lost 0 bases, the J end lost 7 bases, and 13 bases lay between the germline ends. In DNA, the CDR3 is TGCGCCAGCAGCCAAGATCCTTCATTTAGGAATTCACCCCTCCACTTT. Its translation is CASSQDPSFRNSPLHF.

The V and J genes are TRBV27 and TRBJ2-1, with 11 nucleotides matching TRBD2. CDR1 MNHEY and CDR2 SMNVEV come from the germline V gene (reference sequence). V was clipped by 5 bases and J by 8 bases; unmatched bases: 11. The CDR3 loop spans 16 amino acids. The CDR3 spells CASSGLLAGGIHEQFF. CDR3 in DNA: TGTGCCAGCAGTGGCCTCTTAGCGGGGGGGATCCATGAGCAGTTCTTC.

CDR3 sequence reads: CASSEMTEVDTQYF. CDR3 nucleotide sequence: TGTGCCAGCAGTGAAATGACCGAAGTCGATACGCAGTATTTT. The V gene is TRBV25-1, the J gene TRBJ2-3; D gene uncertain. Trimming cost V 2 bases and J 6 bases, with 12 bases left between them. The CDR3 extends over 14 amino acids. CDR1 MGHDK and CDR2 SYGVNS come from the germline V gene.

The CDR3 DNA is TGTGCCAGCAGCTTGGGGCTAGCGGGGGGGCATAGCAATGAGCAGTTCTTC. It specifies CASSLGLAGGHSNEQFF. V usage is TRBV5-4 and J usage is TRBJ2-1, with 12 bases that match TRBD2. V shed 0 bases and J 6 bases; nucleotides not matched to a gene: 7. The CDR3 is 17 residues long. From germline, CDR1 is SGHNT and CDR2 YYREEE (reference sequence).

The gene calls are TRBV11-3 and TRBJ2-1; TRBD1 aligns across 7 bases. The length of the CDR3 is 14 residues. The germline V gene has CDR1 SGHNT and CDR2 YENEEA. After removal of 5 bases from V and 5 bases from J, the junction contained 6 bases not matched to a gene. The CDR3 sequence: CASSLTTGDNEQFF. The CDR3, as DNA: TGTGCCAGCAGCCTCACAACAGGGGACAATGAGCAGTTCTTC. Full variable domain (rest looked up from reference TRBV11-3 and TRBJ2-1): EAGVVQSPRYKIIEKKQPVAFWCNPISGHNTLYWYLQNLGQGPELLIRYENEEAVDDSQLPKDRFSAERLKGVDSTLKIQPAELGDSAVYLCASSLTTGDNEQFFGPGTRLTVL.

The sample holds one count of this clone. CDR3 in DNA: TGTGCCAGCAGCTCAAGCAGACCCCTTGGAGAGCAGTACTTC. It encodes CASSSSRPLGEQYF. V gene TRBV11-2 combines with J gene TRBJ2-7, with unresolved D. The CDR3 consists of 14 residues. Trimming took 4 bases from V and 7 from J, leaving 17 bases between them. Germline values: CDR1 SGHAT, CDR2 FQNNGV.

This clone has more than one count but fewer than ten. Other DNA sequences in this sample translate to the same CDR3. The J gene is TRBJ2-1, the V gene TRBV5-6; TRBD2 is a possible D gene (5 bases). V was trimmed by 0 bases and J by 5 bases, leaving 6 bases between them. This CDR3 region has 13 residues. Germline-derived CDR1 and CDR2 are SGHDT and YYEEEE. The CDR3: CASSLGLNNEQFF. DNA for the CDR3: TGTGCCAGCAGCTTGGGACTAAACAATGAGCAGTTCTTC.

The gene calls are TRBV9 and TRBJ2-7; perhaps D is TRBD1 or TRBD2 (5 bases each). This CDR3 spans 15 amino acids. The germline V gene has CDR1 SGDLS and CDR2 YYNGEE. The ends were cut back, 4 bases at V and 1 base at J, with 15 bases in the middle. CDR3: CASSPGWGISYEQYF. DNA for the CDR3: TGTGCCAGCAGCCCCGGATGGGGGATATCCTACGAGCAGTACTTC.

The chain recombines TRBV2 with TRBJ1-3; the D gene is possibly TRBD1 (5 bases). In germline, CDR1 is SNHLY, CDR2 FYNNEI. V dropped 2 bases and J dropped 1 base, with 9 bases sitting between them. CDR3 length equals 15 residues. DNA for the CDR3: TGTGCCAGCAGTGAAATCAGGGAGTCTGGAAACACCATATATTTT. Residues: CASSEIRESGNTIYF.

J is TRBJ1-2 and V is TRBV25-1, with D possibly being TRBD1 (5 bases). Looked up from germline, CDR1 is MGHDK and CDR2 is SYGVNS. The CDR3 loop spans 15 amino acids. The V end was cut by 5 bases, the J end by 4 bases, with 17 bases between. CDR3 in DNA: TGTGCCAGCAGTCTACAGGCGCTTTTCTCCTATGGCTACACCTTC. The encoded protein is CASSLQALFSYGYTF.

This clone was observed a handful of times. The V and J genes are TRBV5-1 and TRBJ2-2; tentatively, D is TRBD2 (5 bases). This CDR3 spans 16 amino acids. Trimming removed 2 bases at V and 5 bases at J, with 16 bases between. Germline V CDR1 and CDR2: SGHRS, YFSETQ. The CDR3 reads CASSFQTGSGTGELFF. CDR3 nucleotides: TGCGCCAGCAGCTTTCAGACGGGTTCGGGAACCGGGGAGCTGTTTTTT.

The V gene is TRBV30, the J gene TRBJ1-6; D uncertain. This CDR3 spans 12 amino acids. Between the trimmed V and J ends, which lost 2 bases and 7 bases, there was a span of 6 bases. Per the germline V gene, CDR1 is GTSNPN and CDR2 is SVGIG (reference sequence). CDR3 DNA sequence: TGTGCCTGGAGTCGGGAGAATTCACCCCTCCACTTT. Translating gives CAWSRENSPLHF.

The table lists this clone with a count of one. The CDR3 nucleotides are TGTGCCAGCAGTGAAGTCGGTTCAGGGCGGAGCGAGCAGTACTTC. Translated, it gives CASSEVGSGRSEQYF. V is TRBV2 and J is TRBJ2-7; tentatively, D is TRBD1 (5 bases). Germline V gives CDR1 SNHLY, CDR2 FYNNEI. The CDR3 spans 15 residues. V dropped 1 base and J dropped 6 bases, with 16 bases sitting between them.

The chain employs TRBV7-2 and TRBJ1-3; weak D call: TRBD1 (6 bases). The CDR3 is made up of 15 amino acids. Trimming left V 1 base short and J 1 base short, with 8 bases between. Germline lookup yields CDR1 SGHTA and CDR2 FQGNSA. The CDR3 loop reads CASSLVGTSGNTIYF. The DNA of the CDR3 is TGTGCCAGCAGCTTAGTCGGGACATCTGGAAACACCATATATTTT.

The chain employs TRBV3-1 (or the pseudogene TRBV3-2) and TRBJ1-5, with a tentative D call TRBD1 (6 bases). The CDR3 extends over 15 amino acids. Trimming took off 1 base at V and 4 bases at J, with 11 bases between the two ends. Germline V lookup: CDR1 LGHDT, CDR2 YNNKEL (reference sequence). CDR3 residues: CASSQGQARNQPQHF. CDR3 coding DNA: TGTGCCAGCAGCCAAGGACAGGCACGGAATCAGCCCCAGCATTTT.

This clone occurred a few times. The V gene is TRBV5-6, the J gene TRBJ1-1; D is undetermined. V dropped 1 base and J dropped 1 base, with 5 bases sitting between them. Germline V CDR1 and CDR2: SGHDT, YYEEEE. This CDR3 is built from 13 residues. The DNA of the CDR3 is TGTGCCAGCAGCTTGACGGGGAACACTGAAGCTTTCTTT. Translation: CASSLTGNTEAFF. Together with reference TRBV5-6 and TRBJ1-1, the CDR3 gives the full variable domain: DAGVTQSPTHLIKTRGQQVTLRCSPKSGHDTVSWYQQALGQGPQFIFQYYEEEERQRGNFPDRFSGHQFPNYSSELNVNALLLGDSALYLCASSLTGNTEAFFGQGTRLTVV.

The rearrangement links TRBV6-2 or TRBV6-3 to TRBJ2-7, with D perhaps being TRBD1 or TRBD2 (6 bases each). The CDR3 has 16 residues. Germline V lookup: CDR1 MNHEY, CDR2 SVGEGT. Trimming removed 0 bases from V and 2 bases from J, with 14 bases in between. The CDR3 is CASSYSSRGRPYEQYF. The CDR3 DNA reads TGTGCCAGCAGTTACTCGAGTAGGGGGAGGCCCTACGAGCAGTACTTC.

This clone was counted once. The chain employs TRBV4-3 and TRBJ1-3; TRBD1 matches at 8 bases. Trimming at V came to 1 base and at J to 3 bases, leaving 2 bases not matched to a gene. The CDR3 extends over 15 amino acids. Germline CDR1 and CDR2: LGHNA and YSLEER. The CDR3 is CASSQGQGYGNTIYF. CDR3 coding DNA: TGCGCCAGCAGCCAAGGACAGGGGTATGGAAACACCATATATTTT.

The table lists this clone with a count of one. The chain couples TRBV5-1 to TRBJ2-7; 7 bases fit TRBD2. The germline CDR1 and CDR2 sequences are SGHRS and YFSETQ. V lost 2 bases, J lost 3 bases, and 2 bases stayed unmatched. The CDR3 is 13 residues long. The CDR3 DNA reads as TGCGCCAGCAGCTTAGCGGGGAGCTACGAGCAGTACTTC. The encoded protein is CASSLAGSYEQYF.

The genes are TRBV15 and TRBJ2-1, with D hard to call. The CDR3 extends over 17 amino acids. The V gene lost 0 bases and the J gene lost 8 bases, with 20 bases spanning the gap. Germline V gene data show CDR1 as LNHNV and CDR2 as YYDKDF (reference sequence). Here the CDR3 reads CATSRDLVGSSRYEQFF. In DNA form, the CDR3 reads TGTGCCACCAGCAGAGATCTTGTGGGCAGCTCCCGTTATGAGCAGTTCTTC.

The V gene is TRBV29-1, the J gene TRBJ2-7; possible D gene TRBD2, 7 bases. Trimming left V 5 bases short and J 2 bases short, with 13 bases between. CDR3 length: 13 residues. The germline gives CDR1 SQVTM, CDR2 ANQGSEA. The CDR3 DNA is TGCAGCGTTCTTGCGGGGGCCCCCTACGAGCAGTACTTC. It encodes CSVLAGAPYEQYF.